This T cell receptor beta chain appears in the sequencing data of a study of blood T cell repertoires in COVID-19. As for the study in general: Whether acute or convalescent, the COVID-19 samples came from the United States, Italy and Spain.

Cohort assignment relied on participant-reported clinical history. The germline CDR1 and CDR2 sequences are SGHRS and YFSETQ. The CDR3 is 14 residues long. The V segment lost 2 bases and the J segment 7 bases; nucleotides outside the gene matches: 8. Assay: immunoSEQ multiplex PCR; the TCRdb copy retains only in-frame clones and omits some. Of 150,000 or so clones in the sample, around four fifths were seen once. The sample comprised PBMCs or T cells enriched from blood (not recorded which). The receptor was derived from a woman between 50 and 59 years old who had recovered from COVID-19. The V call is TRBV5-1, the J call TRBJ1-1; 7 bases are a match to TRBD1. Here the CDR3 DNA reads TGCGCCAGCAGCTTAGGGACAGTAAGTGGTGAAGCTTTCTTT. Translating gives CASSLGTVSGEAFF. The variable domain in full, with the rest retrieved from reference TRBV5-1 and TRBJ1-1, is KAGVTQTPRYLIKTRGQQVTLSCSPISGHRSVSWYQQTPGQGLQFLFEYFSETQRNKGNFPGRFSGRQFSNSRSEMNVSTLELGDSALYLCASSLGTVSGEAFFGQGTRLTVV.